Sequencing of this TCR beta chain was carried out in a study of OX40 agonist ivuxolimab in advanced cancers. As for the study more broadly: Ivuxolimab, which targeted the costimulatory receptor OX40 (CD134), was an agonistic, fully human IgG2 monoclonal antibody. Intravenous ivuxolimab was administered to patients every 2 weeks at six dose levels: 0.01, 0.1, 0.3, 1.5, 3 and 10 mg/kg. Of the approximately 54 patients in dose escalation, some 19 had hepatocellular carcinoma, some 15 had melanoma, 9 had renal cell carcinoma and 9 had head and neck cancer. In the dose-escalation cohort, 82.7% of patients were male, and the mean age was 60 years with a range of about 20 to 80. Patients were allowed to have had prior anti-PD-1, anti-PD-L1 or anti-CTLA-4 therapy, and roughly two fifths of the dose-escalation patients had been treated with checkpoint inhibitors. Partial responses were achieved by three dose-escalation patients, of whom one had hepatocellular carcinoma and two had cutaneous melanoma. The purpose of peripheral TCRbeta sequencing was to test whether ivuxolimab changed TCR sequence diversity and led to clonal T-cell expansion. The paper covers the monotherapy dose-escalation part of the phase I ivuxolimab trial, which included N ≈ 50 patients.

With respect to this clone: Its antigen target is currently unknown. No base qualities exist here, and no much larger clone lies one base off it.

What the research found in general, with its limitations: The antigen specificity of the peripheral T cells that underwent clonal expansion was not determined. In the 0.1-3.0 mg/kg groups, partial responders were among the patients with the lowest normalized peripheral clonal expansion, particularly in CD8+ T cells. Low levels of normalized T-cell clonal expansion were also shown by some nonresponding patients. At doses of 0.1 to 3.0 mg/kg, clonal expansion of both CD4+ and CD8+ T cells in blood was seen between baseline and week 6. After ivuxolimab, CD8+ T cells had more expanded clones than CD4+ T cells on average.

Genomic DNA was isolated from the sorted cells so that the TCRbeta CDR3 region could be sequenced. The immunoSEQ Assay was used to sequence the TCRbeta CDR3 regions. Held by TCRdb, this immuneACCESS table contains in-frame sequences only and omits some clones. Under half of the omission traces to an unresolved V gene where checked; the cause of the rest is unknown. The sample yields 45,000 to 60,000 clones; almost 90% were counted once. The leading ten clones occupy around 5% of the sample. The V and J ends are trimmed by 5 bases and 6 bases, leaving 11 bases between them. CDR1 and CDR2 (MNHEY, SVGAGI) derive from the germline V gene. CDR3 length: 13 amino acids, cysteine to phenylalanine. The only DNA kept is the CDR3, 39 bases in frame from the first base. The trial excluded patients who had a history of autoimmune disease or were on systemic immunosuppression. In every dose cohort, peripheral blood was drawn for TCR sequencing at baseline, cycle 4 day 1, and cycle 7 day 1. The samples were taken from a phase I, first-in-human, multicenter, open-label dose-escalation trial of ivuxolimab. Adults with locally advanced or metastatic melanoma, renal cell, hepatocellular, or head and neck squamous cell carcinoma were enrolled in the trial. CD4+ and CD8+ T cells were sorted separately from peripheral blood before TCR sequencing.

Sequences were derived from CD4+ or CD8+ T cells sorted from blood, sampled in a trial of the OX40 agonist ivuxolimab. The receptor was isolated from an adult with an advanced solid tumor such as melanoma, head and neck, liver or kidney cancer. The sequence links TRBV6-5 to TRBJ1-5; the D segment cannot be called with confidence. The base sequence is TGTGCCAGCAGTATGGGGATCAGTCAGCCCCAGCATTTT. Its amino acids are CASSMGISQPQHF.